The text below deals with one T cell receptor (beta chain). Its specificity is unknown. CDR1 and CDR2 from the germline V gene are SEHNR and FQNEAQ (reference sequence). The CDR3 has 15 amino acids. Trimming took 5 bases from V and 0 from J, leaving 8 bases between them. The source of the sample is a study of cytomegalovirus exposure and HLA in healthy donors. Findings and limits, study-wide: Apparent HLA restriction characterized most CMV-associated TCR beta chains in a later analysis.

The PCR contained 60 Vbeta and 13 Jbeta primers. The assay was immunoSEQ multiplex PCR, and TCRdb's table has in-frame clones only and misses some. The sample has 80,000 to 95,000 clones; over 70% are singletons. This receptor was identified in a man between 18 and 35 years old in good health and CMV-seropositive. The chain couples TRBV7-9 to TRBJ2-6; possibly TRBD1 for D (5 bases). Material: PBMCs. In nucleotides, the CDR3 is TGTGCCAGCAGCCCTAGGGGCTCTGGGGCCAACGTCCTGACTTTC. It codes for CASSPRGSGANVLTF.